The rows below give T cell receptor beta chains drawn from one sample of a study of blood T cell repertoires in COVID-19. Generated by immunoSEQ multiplex PCR, the TCRdb table keeps only in-frame clones and is missing some. The data contain fewer than 300,000 clones, 70% to 90% of them seen just once; the ten biggest clones take up around 2.5%. Material: peripheral blood. These TCRs come from a woman aged 45-59 years with acute or convalescent COVID-19. Each CDR3 is given with its conserved first and last residue. The D gene is left open where the match is weak. The listing skips clone size in some rows; elsewhere it reads once, few, many or a size class.

clone_size	v_call	d_call	j_call	cdr3_aa	cdr3_nt
NA	TRBV28	TRBD1	TRBJ1-2	CASSPPGTGYGYTF	TGTGCCAGCAGTCCTCCCGGGACAGGATATGGCTACACCTTC
NA	TRBV18	NA	TRBJ2-5	CASSTYQETQYF	TGTGCCAGCTCAACATACCAAGAGACCCAGTACTTC
NA	TRBV18	TRBD1	TRBJ2-2	CASSDRDRSSGELFF	TGTGCCAGCTCAGACCGGGACAGGTCGTCGGGGGAGCTGTTTTTT
NA	TRBV7-9	NA	TRBJ2-5	CASSLVRETQYF	TGTGCCAGCAGCTTGGTCCGGGAGACCCAGTACTTC
NA	TRBV27	NA	TRBJ1-5	CASSSTRGQPQHF	TGTGCCAGCAGTTCTACTCGGGGTCAGCCCCAGCATTTT
once	TRBV28	NA	TRBJ2-7	CASSQRGSRYEQYF	TGTGCCAGCAGCCAAAGGGGGAGCAGATACGAGCAGTACTTC
NA	TRBV28	NA	TRBJ1-2	CASSSLRGPNYGYTF	TGTGCCAGCAGTTCACTCAGGGGCCCTAACTATGGCTACACCTTC
NA	TRBV7-9	TRBD2	TRBJ2-7	CASSSSQLAYEQYF	TGTGCCAGCAGCTCCTCTCAACTAGCGTACGAGCAGTACTTC
NA	TRBV24-1	TRBD1	TRBJ2-3	CATSAQGARTDTQYF	TGTGCCACCAGCGCACAGGGGGCGCGAACAGATACGCAGTATTTT
NA	TRBV4-2	NA	TRBJ2-1	CASSQAGEAGNEQFF	TGTGCCAGCAGCCAAGCGGGAGAGGCAGGCAATGAGCAGTTCTTC
NA	TRBV9	NA	TRBJ1-4	CASSVTGGTTNEKLFF	TGTGCCAGCAGCGTAACGGGGGGAACAACTAATGAAAAACTGTTTTTT
NA	TRBV27	NA	TRBJ1-1	CASKTIPGMNTEAFF	TGTGCCAGCAAGACCATCCCAGGGATGAACACTGAAGCTTTCTTT
NA	TRBV11-1	TRBD2	TRBJ2-1	CASSLGGRAHNEQFF	TGTGCCAGCAGCTTAGGTGGGAGGGCCCACAATGAGCAGTTCTTC
NA	TRBV28	TRBD1	TRBJ2-7	CASSYGWDRGGYEQYF	TGTGCCAGCAGTTATGGTTGGGACAGGGGAGGCTACGAGCAGTACTTC
NA	TRBV7-9	NA	TRBJ1-6	CASSSYSNSPLHF	TGTGCCAGCAGCTCCTACAGTAATTCACCCCTCCACTTT
NA	TRBV10-2	NA	TRBJ2-7	CASSDRIGEQYF	TGCGCCAGCAGTGATCGTATCGGCGAGCAGTACTTC
NA	TRBV7-2	NA	TRBJ1-4	CASSPPGVTNEKLFF	TGTGCCAGCAGCCCCCCGGGGGTCACTAATGAAAAACTGTTTTTT
NA	TRBV5-4	TRBD1	TRBJ2-7	CASSWDRSISYEQYF	TGTGCCAGCAGCTGGGACAGATCTATTTCCTACGAGCAGTACTTC
NA	TRBV28	TRBD1	TRBJ2-1	CASRQGQIFNEQFF	TGTGCCAGCAGACAGGGGCAGATATTCAATGAGCAGTTCTTC
NA	TRBV6-5	TRBD1	TRBJ2-5	CASSNRGSPETQYF	TGTGCCAGCAGTAACAGGGGCTCTCCGGAGACCCAGTACTTC
NA	TRBV7-8	NA	TRBJ1-5	CASSLERGSNQPQHF	TGTGCCAGCAGCTTGGAAAGGGGGAGCAATCAGCCCCAGCATTTT
NA	TRBV9	NA	TRBJ2-7	CASSVGQWYEQYF	TGTGCCAGCAGCGTAGGACAGTGGTACGAGCAGTACTTC
few	TRBV5-1	NA	TRBJ2-7	CASSLSHGVGVYEQYF	TGCGCCAGCAGCTTGAGCCACGGAGTGGGTGTTTACGAGCAGTACTTC
NA	TRBV10-2	TRBD1	TRBJ1-5	CASRRDRGLSNQPQHF	TGCGCCAGCAGGAGAGACAGGGGGCTAAGCAATCAGCCCCAGCATTTT
NA	TRBV7-3	TRBD1	TRBJ2-1	CASSSTGTGPDEQFF	TGTGCCAGCAGCTCAACCGGGACAGGGCCCGATGAGCAGTTCTTC
NA	TRBV7-2	TRBD2	TRBJ2-3	CASLPLLLAGGGGTQYF	TGTGCCAGCTTGCCCCTACTACTAGCGGGCGGGGGGGGTACGCAGTATTTT
NA	TRBV11-2	NA	TRBJ2-3	CASRLAGTDTQYF	TGTGCCAGCAGACTAGCTGGCACAGATACGCAGTATTTT
few	TRBV6-2/TRBV6-3	TRBD1	TRBJ1-6	CASSYGRQGFSPLHF	TGTGCCAGCAGTTACGGAAGACAGGGCTTTTCACCCCTCCACTTT
NA	TRBV27	TRBD2	TRBJ2-1	CASSFALAGNEQFF	TGTGCCAGCAGTTTTGCCCTAGCGGGCAATGAGCAGTTCTTC
NA	TRBV27	NA	TRBJ2-7	CASSSLSEQYF	TGTGCCAGCAGTTCGCTCAGCGAGCAGTACTTC
NA	TRBV27	NA	TRBJ2-1	CASARGGEQFF	TGTGCCAGCGCGCGGGGCGGTGAGCAGTTCTTC
NA	TRBV10-3	TRBD1	TRBJ2-7	CAIRGNRDRFTYEQYF	TGTGCCATCAGAGGAAACCGGGACAGGTTCACCTACGAGCAGTACTTC
NA	TRBV6-5	NA	TRBJ1-5	CASREVGDQPQHF	TGTGCCAGCAGGGAGGTTGGGGATCAGCCCCAGCATTTT
NA	TRBV19	NA	TRBJ2-7	CASSRGGTLYEQYF	TGTGCCAGTAGTAGAGGCGGGACTCTCTACGAGCAGTACTTC
NA	TRBV7-9	TRBD2	TRBJ2-7	CASSPPWASGYEQYF	TGTGCCAGCAGCCCCCCGTGGGCTAGCGGCTACGAGCAGTACTTC
NA	TRBV5-1	TRBD2	TRBJ2-7	CASSSPSGSYEQYF	TGCGCCAGCAGTTCCCCTAGCGGGAGTTACGAGCAGTACTTC
NA	TRBV3-1/TRBV3-2	NA	TRBJ1-2	CASSQGAQGSVTF	TGTGCCAGCAGCCAAGGAGCACAGGGCTCGGTCACCTTC
once	TRBV5-1	TRBD2	TRBJ2-5	CASSLPFREGETQYF	TGCGCCAGCAGCTTGCCGTTCAGGGAGGGGGAGACCCAGTACTTC
NA	TRBV27	TRBD1	TRBJ2-7	CASSPRTGGIYEQYF	TGTGCCAGCAGTCCCAGGACAGGGGGAATCTACGAGCAGTACTTC
NA	TRBV3-1/TRBV3-2	NA	TRBJ2-7	CASSQDLREQYF	TGTGCCAGCAGCCAAGATCTCCGTGAGCAGTACTTC
NA	TRBV4-3	TRBD2	TRBJ2-7	CASSQDLLAGYEQYF	TGCGCCAGCAGCCAAGATTTACTAGCGGGGTACGAGCAGTACTTC
NA	TRBV6-2/TRBV6-3	NA	TRBJ2-1	CASSYGSGGARFPFF	TGTGCCAGCAGTTATGGCTCGGGCGGGGCCAGGTTCCCGTTCTTC
many	TRBV10-1	NA	TRBJ2-7	CASSESEDPVAEQYF	TGCGCCAGCAGTGAGTCAGAAGATCCGGTAGCCGAGCAGTACTTC
NA	TRBV30	NA	TRBJ2-2	CAWSVIRQVTVELFF	TGTGCCTGGAGCGTTATTAGACAGGTGACAGTGGAGCTGTTTTTT
NA	TRBV28	TRBD1	TRBJ1-2	CASRAGQGGGYTF	TGTGCCAGCAGGGCGGGACAGGGTGGGGGCTACACCTTC
NA	TRBV5-5	TRBD1	TRBJ1-4	CASSLAAGGANEKLFF	TGTGCCAGCAGCTTGGCGGCAGGGGGCGCGAATGAAAAACTGTTTTTT
NA	TRBV3-1/TRBV3-2	TRBD2	TRBJ2-5	CASSQYGLAGETQYF	TGTGCCAGCAGCCAGTATGGTCTAGCGGGTGAGACCCAGTACTTC
NA	TRBV4-1	TRBD2	TRBJ2-3	CASSQGEIAGGPVGTDTQYF	TGCGCCAGCAGCCAAGGAGAAATAGCGGGAGGGCCGGTGGGCACAGATACGCAGTATTTT
NA	TRBV12-3/TRBV12-4	NA	TRBJ2-7	CASGGQFRYEQYF	TGTGCCAGCGGAGGACAGTTTCGGTACGAGCAGTACTTC
NA	TRBV5-4	TRBD2	TRBJ2-3	CASSAGLAGFTDTQYF	TGTGCCAGCAGCGCGGGACTAGCGGGATTCACAGATACGCAGTATTTT
NA	TRBV29-1	TRBD2	TRBJ2-2	CSVDSLAGPTGELFF	TGCAGCGTTGATTCACTAGCGGGGCCCACCGGGGAGCTGTTTTTT
NA	TRBV19	NA	TRBJ1-5	CASSIRDTAGQPQHF	TGTGCCAGTAGTATAAGGGACACGGCTGGTCAGCCCCAGCATTTT
NA	TRBV19	NA	TRBJ1-1	CASSIWGENTEAFF	TGTGCCAGTAGTATCTGGGGAGAGAACACTGAAGCTTTCTTT
NA	TRBV6-5	NA	TRBJ2-1	CASSYSSYNEQFF	TGTGCCAGCAGTTATAGCAGTTACAATGAGCAGTTCTTC
NA	TRBV6-2/TRBV6-3	TRBD2	TRBJ2-1	CASSYGPSGRVKDEQFF	TGTGCCAGCAGTTACGGGCCTAGCGGGAGGGTCAAGGATGAGCAGTTCTTC
once	TRBV7-9	TRBD1	TRBJ2-1	CASSQGQGYNNEQFF	TGTGCCAGCAGCCAGGGACAGGGGTATAACAATGAGCAGTTCTTC
NA	TRBV2	NA	TRBJ1-5	CASSVAQGGQPQHF	TGTGCCAGCAGTGTAGCGCAGGGTGGGCAGCCCCAGCATTTT
NA	TRBV7-3	TRBD1	TRBJ1-5	CASSLTGGAEQPQHF	TGTGCCAGCAGCTTGACAGGGGGCGCCGAGCAGCCCCAGCATTTT
NA	TRBV10-3	TRBD2	TRBJ2-1	CAISPSGIESEQFF	TGTGCCATCAGTCCTAGCGGGATTGAGAGTGAGCAGTTCTTC
NA	TRBV5-1	TRBD1	TRBJ1-1	CASSLGQGGTEAFF	TGCGCCAGCAGCTTGGGTCAGGGGGGCACTGAAGCTTTCTTT